The 16 T cell receptor beta chains reported below all come from one sample, sequenced in a study of vaccination and CD4 T cells after COVID-19. Their specific antigens are unknown. As to time point: late sampling 161 to 241 days after vaccination in three convalescent patients. Treatment of the sample: approximately 11-day PBMC culture with coronavirus spike peptide pools or control peptides (ViraFEST assay). Researchers used the Oncomine TCR Beta short-read assay to sequence DNA from cultured CD4+ T cells. TCRdb called the PCR reads again in MiXCR, with one record for every CDR3 protein. The sample yields over 15,000 distinct CDR3 sequences, 51% seen once. The input for sequencing was CD4+ T cells from blood, cultured in vitro, taken about 7 months after SARS-CoV-2 vaccination. These receptors were obtained from a human donor who had recovered from COVID-19.

This chain connects TRBV7-3 to TRBJ2-4, with TRBD2 as a possible D gene (6 bases). CDR1 SGHTA and CDR2 FQGTGA come from the germline V gene. V dropped 1 base and J dropped 7 bases, with 8 bases sitting between them. This CDR3 is 13 amino acids long. The CDR3 loop reads CASSLNSGNIQYF. CDR3 in DNA: TGTGCCAGCAGCTTAAACAGCGGGAACATTCAGTACTTC.

The chain is built from TRBV6-6 and TRBJ2-1; 14 positions match TRBD2. Germline CDR1 is MNHNY and CDR2 is SVGAGI (reference sequence). With 6 bases clipped from V and 4 bases from J, the junction kept 14 bases outside the gene matches. The CDR3 covers 19 residues. The CDR3 region has the DNA TGTGCCAGCAGCCTAAATGGACTAGCGGGGGGACCTTCGTACAATGAGCAGTTCTTC. Translating gives CASSLNGLAGGPSYNEQFF.

The chain carries TRBV24-1 and TRBJ2-5, with 7 positions matching TRBD1. CDR3 length: 17 residues. Per germline, CDR1 KGHDR and CDR2 SFDVKD. V shed 5 bases and J 2 bases; nucleotides not matched to a gene: 13. The CDR3 nucleotides read TGTGCCACCAGTGGTCTTGGTGGAACAGGGGATCAAGAGACCCAGTACTTC. Translating gives CATSGLGGTGDQETQYF.

This clonotype was counted between two and nine times. The V and J genes are TRBV27 and TRBJ2-3; D call uncertain. CDR1 and CDR2 (germline): MNHEY, SMNVEV (reference sequence). The CDR3 is made up of 17 amino acids. V was cut by 5 bases and J by 1 base, with 19 bases left in between. In DNA, the CDR3 is TGTGCCAGCAGTCCCCCCTTAAAGGAGCGAGGCACAGATACGCAGTATTTT. It is translated as CASSPPLKERGTDTQYF.

With respect to this clonotype: A much larger clone lies one base from this, so it may be a read error. The J gene is TRBJ2-3, the V gene TRBV20-1; no clear D. Deletions cut 5 bases from V and 6 bases from J, with 15 bases between. Germline loops: CDR1 DFQATT, CDR2 SNEGSKA (reference sequence). This CDR3 is built from 13 residues. The CDR3 is CSAGPISLDTQYF. The CDR3 DNA reads as TGCAGTGCTGGACCCATATCACTTGATACGCAGTATTTT.

This chain links TRBV19 with TRBJ2-7; D uncertain. V gave up 5 bases and J gave up 3 bases, with 11 bases separating them. The CDR3 runs to 13 residues. The germline V gene encodes CDR1 LNHDA and CDR2 SQIVND (reference sequence). The CDR3 loop reads CASSLTVLYEQYF. CDR3 sequence (DNA): TGTGCCAGTAGTCTCACCGTCCTCTACGAGCAGTACTTC. Combining the CDR3 with reference TRBV19 and TRBJ2-7 gives the whole variable domain DGGITQSPKYLFRKEGQNVTLSCEQNLNHDAMYWYRQDPGQGLRLIYYSQIVNDFQKGDIAEGYSVSREKKESFPLTVTSAQKNPTAFYLCASSLTVLYEQYFGPGTRLTVT.

The chain couples TRBV7-9 to TRBJ1-6; 7 nucleotides line up with TRBD1. The junction had 11 bases not matched to a gene; V was cut back by 4 bases and J by 8 bases. This CDR3 comprises 16 residues. The germline V gene has CDR1 SEHNR and CDR2 FQNEAQ (reference sequence). CDR3 DNA: TGTGCCAGCAGCTCGCACCCGACAGGGTTTTATTCACCCCTCCACTTT. This translates into CASSSHPTGFYSPLHF.

The gene calls are TRBV4-2 and TRBJ2-5, with 12 positions matching TRBD2. Losses at the gene ends were 1 base for V and 5 bases for J; bases not matched to a gene: 5. The CDR3 covers 16 residues. The germline CDR1 and CDR2 sequences are LGHNA and YNFKEQ. CDR3 protein: CASSQGLAGVGETQYF. CDR3 in DNA: TGTGCCAGCAGCCAAGGACTAGCGGGGGTTGGGGAGACCCAGTACTTC.

This rearrangement joins TRBV11-2 to TRBJ1-2; D remains unclear. Germline-derived CDR1 and CDR2 are SGHAT and FQNNGV. The CDR3 has 12 amino acids. The ends were cut back, 4 bases at V and 2 bases at J, with 5 bases in the middle. CDR3 DNA sequence: TGTGCCAGCAGCTCCGAAAACTATGGCTACACCTTC. It specifies CASSSENYGYTF.

There are a few counts of this clonotype. An end of the junction differs from the germline gene, which may be a read error. V is TRBV10-1 and J is TRBJ2-3; 8 bases agree with TRBD1. Germline lookup yields CDR1 WNHNN and CDR2 SYGVQD (reference sequence). This CDR3 has 16 residues. The CDR3 nucleotides are TGTGCCAGCAGTGGTCGCCGAGACAGGGGTACAGATACGCAGTATTTT. Translating it yields CASSGRRDRGTDTQYF.

This clonotype was picked up a small number of times. The J gene is TRBJ2-5, the V gene TRBV20-1; no clear D. V shed 2 bases and J shed 5 bases, with 18 bases lying between them. In germline, CDR1 is DFQATT, CDR2 SNEGSKA (reference sequence). CDR3 length equals 15 residues. Here the CDR3 reads CSARPGPSRSETQYF. DNA of the CDR3: TGCAGTGCTAGACCCGGCCCCAGCCGAAGCGAGACCCAGTACTTC.

The chain links TRBV7-3 to TRBJ2-3; 9 positions match TRBD2. With V trimmed by 1 base and J by 4 bases, 6 bases remained unmatched. Germline CDR1 and CDR2: SGHTA and FQGTGA. The CDR3 covers 16 residues. The CDR3 sequence is CASSLRGGRGADTQYF. The CDR3 nucleotides read TGTGCCAGCAGCTTAAGAGGCGGGAGGGGCGCAGATACGCAGTATTTT.

The CDR3 region has the DNA TGTGCCAGCAGTTTTTGGGGCAGGGGATACAATGAGCAGTTCTTC. Encoded protein: CASSFWGRGYNEQFF. This sequence joins TRBV6-5 and TRBJ2-1; the D gene is possibly TRBD1 (6 bases). V gave up 4 bases and J gave up 4 bases, with 14 bases separating them. The length of the CDR3 is 15 residues. Germline values: CDR1 MNHEY, CDR2 SVGAGI.

This clonotype was seen more than once but under ten times. The rearrangement links TRBV5-8 to TRBJ2-5; D not certain. Between the trimmed V and J ends, which lost 0 bases and 2 bases, there was a span of 5 bases. Germline assignment: CDR1 SGHTS and CDR2 YDEGEE. CDR3 size: 13 residues. CDR3 sequence: CASSLVQQETQYF. The CDR3 DNA reads TGTGCCAGCAGCTTGGTACAGCAAGAGACCCAGTACTTC.

The rearrangement links TRBV5-4 to TRBJ1-5; D gene uncertain. Germline V CDR1 and CDR2: SGHNT, YYREEE (reference sequence). This CDR3 contains 13 residues. V dropped 3 bases and J dropped 6 bases, with 10 bases sitting between them. The CDR3 DNA is TGTGCCAGCAGCTCTGATCCGGGTCAGCCCCAGCATTTT. Protein sequence: CASSSDPGQPQHF.

The CDR3 DNA reads TGTGCCAGCAGTGAAGCGTCTCCGGGGACAGGGGGAGCTTTCTTT. It yields the protein CASSEASPGTGGAFF. The gene calls are TRBV2 and TRBJ1-1; 11 bases are shared with TRBD1. With 0 bases clipped from V and 10 bases from J, the junction kept 7 bases outside the gene matches. The CDR3 length is 15 residues. In germline, CDR1 is SNHLY, CDR2 FYNNEI.